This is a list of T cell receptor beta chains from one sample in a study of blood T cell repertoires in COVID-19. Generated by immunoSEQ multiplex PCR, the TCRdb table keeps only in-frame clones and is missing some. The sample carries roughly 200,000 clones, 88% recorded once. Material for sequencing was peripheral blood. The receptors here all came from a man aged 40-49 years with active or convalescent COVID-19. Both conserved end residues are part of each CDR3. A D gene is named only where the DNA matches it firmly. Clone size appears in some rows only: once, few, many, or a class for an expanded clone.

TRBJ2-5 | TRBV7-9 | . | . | TGTGCCAGCAGGGCAACTAGTACCCAAGAGACCCAGTACTTC | CASRATSTQETQYF
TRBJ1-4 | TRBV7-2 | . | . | TGTGCCAGCAGCTTAGAAATTTTTCGAACGGGGGAAAAACTGTTTTTT | CASSLEIFRTGEKLFF
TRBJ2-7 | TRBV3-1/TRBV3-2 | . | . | TGTGCCAGCAGCCAAGAACCACCGGGAGCTTTTTCCTACGAGCAGTACTTC | CASSQEPPGAFSYEQYF
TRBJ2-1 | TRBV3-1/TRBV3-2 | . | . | TGTGCCAGCAGCCAAGAATTTGGTGGAAGGGGGTTCTTC | CASSQEFGGRGFF
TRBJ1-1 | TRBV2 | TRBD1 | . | TGTGCCAGCTCCCGACAGGGGGGCACTGAAGCTTTCTTT | CASSRQGGTEAFF
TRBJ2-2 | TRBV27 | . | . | TGTGCCAGCAGTACAATCCTCGGGGGTAGGAACACCGGGGAGCTGTTTTTT | CASSTILGGRNTGELFF
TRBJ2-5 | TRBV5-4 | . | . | TGTGCCAGCAGCTTAGTAACAGGGCCCTCAGAGACCCAGTACTTC | CASSLVTGPSETQYF
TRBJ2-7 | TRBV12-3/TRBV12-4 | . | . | TGTGCCAGCAGTTTACTCGGTGGCTACGAGCAGTACTTC | CASSLLGGYEQYF
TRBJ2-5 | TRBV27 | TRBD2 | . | TGTGCCAGCAGTTTGACTAGCGGGAGTCTCGAGACCCAGTACTTC | CASSLTSGSLETQYF
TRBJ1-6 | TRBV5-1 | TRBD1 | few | TGCGCCAGCAGCCCCCGACAGGGCGATTCACCCCTCCACTTT | CASSPRQGDSPLHF
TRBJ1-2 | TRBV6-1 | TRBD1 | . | TGTGCCAGCAGTGAAGCGGGGGACAGGGGGCATGGCTACACCTTC | CASSEAGDRGHGYTF
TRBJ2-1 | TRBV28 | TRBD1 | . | TGTGCCAGTCGCGGATGGGACAGGGGGCCGGGTGAGCAGTTCTTC | CASRGWDRGPGEQFF
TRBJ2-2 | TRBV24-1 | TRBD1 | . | TGTGCCACCAGTGATAAGGACAGGGTTTCCGGGGAGCTGTTTTTT | CATSDKDRVSGELFF
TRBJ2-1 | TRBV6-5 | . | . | TGTGCCAGCAGTTACGGGGCGGAGTGGGACAATGAGCAGTTCTTC | CASSYGAEWDNEQFF
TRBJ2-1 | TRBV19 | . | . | TGTGCCAGTACACCTCTAGCACGAACCGAGCAGTTCTTC | CASTPLARTEQFF
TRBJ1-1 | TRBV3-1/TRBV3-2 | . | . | TGTGCCAGCAGCCAAGATGGTAGGAACACTGAAGCTTTCTTT | CASSQDGRNTEAFF
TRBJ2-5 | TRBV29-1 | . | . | TGCAGTTCCGCTAGGACAGAACAAGAGACCCAGTACTTC | CSSARTEQETQYF
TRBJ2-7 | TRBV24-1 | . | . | TGTGCCACCAGCAAAGGGACACACTCCTACGAGCAGTACTTC | CATSKGTHSYEQYF
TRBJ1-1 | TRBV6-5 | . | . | TGTGCCAGCAGTTACCCCCAGGGAACTGAAGCTTTCTTT | CASSYPQGTEAFF
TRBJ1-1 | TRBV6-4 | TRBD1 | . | TGTGCCAGCAGTGACGACAGGGGGAGGAACACTGAAGCTTTCTTT | CASSDDRGRNTEAFF
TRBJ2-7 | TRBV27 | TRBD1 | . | TGTGCCAGCAGTTTACGGGACAGAATATACGAGCAGTACTTC | CASSLRDRIYEQYF
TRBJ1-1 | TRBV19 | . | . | TGTGCCAGTAGTATGAGGGGACCGGGGAGGATGAACACTGAAGCTTTCTTT | CASSMRGPGRMNTEAFF
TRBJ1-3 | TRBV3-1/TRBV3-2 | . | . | TGTGCCAGCAGCCAAGGTGCCGGGTCTACTGGAAACACCATATATTTT | CASSQGAGSTGNTIYF
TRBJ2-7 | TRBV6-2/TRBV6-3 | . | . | TGTGCCAGCAGTTTTATGATCAGGGCGCACGAGCAGTACTTC | CASSFMIRAHEQYF
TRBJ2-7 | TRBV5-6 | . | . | TGTGCCAGCAGCTTGTGGGCCTTAAACTACGAGCAGTACTTC | CASSLWALNYEQYF
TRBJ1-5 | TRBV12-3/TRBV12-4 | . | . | TGTGCCAGCACCGACCGGGATCAGCCCCAGCATTTT | CASTDRDQPQHF
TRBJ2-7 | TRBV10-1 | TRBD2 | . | TGCGCCAGCAGTGAAATTGGGTTGTTGGGCGGGAGAACCGGACAGTACTTC | CASSEIGLLGGRTGQYF
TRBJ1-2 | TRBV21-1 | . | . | TGTGCCAGCGGAACGACAGGGGAGGAGACTTTTTTC | CASGTTGEETFF
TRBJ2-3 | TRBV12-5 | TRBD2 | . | TGTGCTAGTGGTTGGGGGACTAGCGGGAGCCTGGGGACGCAGTATTTT | CASGWGTSGSLGTQYF
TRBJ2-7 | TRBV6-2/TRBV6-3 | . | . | TGTGCCAGCAGTTACGCCCATACCGGACAGTTCGGGTCCTACGAGCAGTACTTC | CASSYAHTGQFGSYEQYF
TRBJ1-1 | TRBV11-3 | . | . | TGTGCCAGCAGCCACTTAAACACTGAAGCTTTCTTT | CASSHLNTEAFF
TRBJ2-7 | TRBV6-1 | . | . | TGTGCCAGCAGTGAACCGCCAGCCTACGAGCAGTACTTC | CASSEPPAYEQYF
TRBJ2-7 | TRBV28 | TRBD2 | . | TGTGCCAGCATCTCGGGCGGGAGCTACGAGCAGTACTTC | CASISGGSYEQYF
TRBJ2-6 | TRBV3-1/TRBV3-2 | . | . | TGTGCCAGCAGCCCTGGACAAGCCTCTGGGGCCAACGTCCTGACTTTC | CASSPGQASGANVLTF
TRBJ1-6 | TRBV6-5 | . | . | TGTGCCAGCAGTTTTGGACAGTTGGAAAATTCACCCCTCCACTTT | CASSFGQLENSPLHF
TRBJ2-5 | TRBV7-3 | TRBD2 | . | TGTGCCAGCAGCTTAATGGGTGGGGGGGGTTTTGGAGAGACCCAGTACTTC | CASSLMGGGGFGETQYF
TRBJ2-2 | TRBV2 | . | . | TGTGCCAGCAGTGAAGCGCTTCGGGATTACAGGAACACCGGGGAGCTGTTTTTT | CASSEALRDYRNTGELFF
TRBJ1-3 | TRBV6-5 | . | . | TGTGCCAGCAGTTACCTCCGACATGACTCTGGAAACACCATATATTTT | CASSYLRHDSGNTIYF
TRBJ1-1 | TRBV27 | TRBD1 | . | TGTGCCAGCAGTAAACACGATAGAACAGGGGGCACTGAAGCTTTCTTT | CASSKHDRTGGTEAFF
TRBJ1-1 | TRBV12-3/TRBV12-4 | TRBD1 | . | TGTGCCAGCAGTCGGGACAGAAACACTGAAGCTTTCTTT | CASSRDRNTEAFF
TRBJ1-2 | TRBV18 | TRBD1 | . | TGTGCCAGCTCACCACCTATACCGGGACAGGGGGGACGCTACACCTTC | CASSPPIPGQGGRYTF
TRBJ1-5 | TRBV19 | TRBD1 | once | TGTGCCAGTAGCCCGGGACAGCCTAATCAGCCCCAGCATTTT | CASSPGQPNQPQHF
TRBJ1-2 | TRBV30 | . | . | TGTGCCTGGAGTGTACGAGCATTGCGAGGCTACACCTTC | CAWSVRALRGYTF
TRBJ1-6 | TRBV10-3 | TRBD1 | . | TGTGCCATCAGACAGGGACAGATGAATAATTCACCCCTCCACTTT | CAIRQGQMNNSPLHF
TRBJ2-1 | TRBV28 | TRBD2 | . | TGTGCCAGCATTTCGGGGGGCTCCTACAATGAGCAGTTCTTC | CASISGGSYNEQFF